Below are 31 T cell receptor beta chains sequenced from a single sample in a study of post-analysis software for immune sequencing data. Every TCR beta cDNA library bore unique molecular identifiers. One entry per CDR3 protein, called by TCRdb with MiXCR from the PCR reads. This table has over 300,000 distinct CDR3 sequences, about a third appearing once. Study results and limitations: Elevated frequency relative to controls characterized roughly 5 TRBV segments in patients, TRBV5-6, TRBV5-1 and TRBV20-1 among them.

Their target antigens are unknown. Material for sequencing was blood. The receptors derive from a girl aged 5 to 17 with multiple sclerosis.

The chain combines TRBV12-3 or TRBV12-4 with TRBJ2-7; D unclear. The V gene lost 3 bases and the J gene lost 1 base, with 10 bases spanning the gap. The CDR3 loop spans 14 amino acids. The CDR3 DNA reads as TGTGCCAGCAGTTTGGGTGGGGATTCCTACGAGCAGTACTTC. As protein: CASSLGGDSYEQYF.

This clonotype was counted only a few times. The chain recombines TRBV14 with TRBJ2-5; 13 bases map to TRBD2. Germline assignment: CDR1 SGHDN and CDR2 FVKESK. The CDR3 runs to 13 residues. With V trimmed by 8 bases and J by 11 bases, 8 bases remained unmatched. This chain's CDR3 is CASRLAGGLEQYF. The CDR3 nucleotides read TGTGCCAGCCGACTAGCGGGGGGTCTGGAGCAGTACTTC.

J is TRBJ2-1 and V is TRBV6-1; weak D call: TRBD2 (5 bases). The CDR3 has 15 amino acids. CDR1 and CDR2 (germline): MNHNS, SASEGT. V was trimmed by 3 bases and J by 0 bases, leaving 9 bases between them. The CDR3 loop reads CASSDGVSSYNEQFF. Here the CDR3 DNA reads TGTGCCAGCAGTGACGGGGTTAGCTCCTACAATGAGCAGTTCTTC.

The chain employs TRBV20-1 and TRBJ2-7, with D uncertain. CDR3 length: 13 residues. V was shortened by 1 base and J by 3 bases, with 10 bases between the two germline ends. Germline V gene lookup returns CDR1 DFQATT and CDR2 SNEGSKA (reference sequence). In DNA form, the CDR3 reads TGCAGTGCTAGAGTTGGTCTAGTCTACGAGCAGTACTTC. Amino acids: CSARVGLVYEQYF.

This clonotype was observed a handful of times. The chain has TRBV20-1 and TRBJ2-7; possibly TRBD1 for D (6 bases). Germline V gene lookup returns CDR1 DFQATT and CDR2 SNEGSKA (reference sequence). V was shortened by 6 bases and J by 0 bases, with 12 bases between the two germline ends. The CDR3 sequence is 13 residues long. CDR3 region: CSALTGSSYEQYF. CDR3 DNA sequence: TGCAGTGCCCTTACAGGGAGCTCCTACGAGCAGTACTTC.

The chain is built from TRBV12-3 or TRBV12-4 and TRBJ2-1; 7 positions match TRBD2. Trimming at V came to 10 bases and at J to 8 bases, leaving 11 bases not matched to a gene. The CDR3 length is 13 residues. Written as DNA, the CDR3 is TGTGCCACCCTCGGGAGGAAGGGAGATGAGCAGTTCTTC. This codes for CATLGRKGDEQFF.

The chain uses TRBV12-3 or TRBV12-4 and TRBJ2-5, with unresolved D. The end of the DNA is better explained by TRBJ2-7, so the J call may be wrong. The CDR3 has 13 amino acids. The CDR3 DNA reads as TGTGCCAGCAGTTTGGGCTCTCCGGGCGAGCAGTACTTC. It translates to CASSLGSPGEQYF.

CDR3 protein: CASTYGRSSYNEQYF. The CDR3 DNA follows: TGTGCCAGCACCTATGGGCGCAGCTCCTACAATGAGCAGTACTTC. This chain uses TRBV12-3 or TRBV12-4 with TRBJ2-1; the D is unclear. The last part of the DNA fits TRBJ2-7 better; the J call may be wrong. The CDR3 loop spans 15 amino acids.

The gene calls are TRBV6-5 and TRBJ2-7; D gene ambiguous. The V end was cut by 3 bases, the J end by 4 bases, with 16 bases between. This CDR3 is 15 amino acids long. Germline lookup yields CDR1 MNHEY and CDR2 SVGAGI. For the CDR3, the DNA is TGTGCCAGCAGTTATAGCCCCTTCGACCGGTACGAGCAGTACTTC. This codes for CASSYSPFDRYEQYF.

V is TRBV20-1 and J is TRBJ2-1, with 11 bases that match TRBD2. The length of the CDR3 is 16 residues. Per the germline V gene, CDR1 is DFQATT and CDR2 is SNEGSKA (reference sequence). Trimming at V came to 2 bases and at J to 5 bases, leaving 8 bases not matched to a gene. CDR3 nucleotides: TGCAGTGCTAGAAACCCACTAGCGGGGGATAACAATGAGCAGTTCTTC. It yields the protein CSARNPLAGDNNEQFF.

This chain links TRBV29-1 with TRBJ2-6; D gene ambiguous. V shed 4 bases and J shed 4 bases, with 11 bases lying between them. This CDR3 is built from 14 residues. CDR1 and CDR2 (germline): SQVTM, ANQGSEA. CDR3 coding DNA: TGCAGCGTTGCCGCCGGGTCCGGGGCCAACGTCCTGACTTTC. It translates to CSVAAGSGANVLTF. The full variable domain, rest sourced from reference TRBV29-1 and TRBJ2-6, is SAVISQKPSRDICQRGTSLTIQCQVDSQVTMMFWYRQQPGQSLTLIATANQGSEATYESGFVIDKFPISRPNLTFSTLTVSNMSPEDSSIYLCSVAAGSGANVLTFGAGSRLTVL.

This clonotype occurred a few times. V is TRBV7-9 and J is TRBJ2-3, with TRBD2 matching 12 bases. The germline CDR1 and CDR2 sequences are SEHNR and FQNEAQ (reference sequence). Unmatched junction bases numbered 7, after V lost 4 bases and J lost 8 bases. The CDR3 is made up of 15 amino acids. In nucleotides, the CDR3 is TGTGCCAGCAGCTCCCTAGCGGGGGGGCTCGGTACGCAGTATTTT. Encoded protein: CASSSLAGGLGTQYF.

Of note for this clonotype: A read error may produce the germline difference seen at one junction end. The gene calls are TRBV7-7 and TRBJ2-5; D gene ambiguous. The CDR3 has 13 residues. Per the germline V gene, CDR1 is SSHAT and CDR2 is FNYEAQ (reference sequence). The CDR3 DNA reads as TGTGCTAGCAGCGTGCAACCGAGGGAGACCCAGTACTTC. This translates into CASSVQPRETQYF.

This clonotype occurred a few times. V usage is TRBV5-5 and J usage is TRBJ2-5; D is possibly TRBD2 (6 bases). The CDR3 covers 16 residues. Germline CDR1 is SGHKS and CDR2 is YYEKEE (reference sequence). V dropped 1 base and J dropped 3 bases, with 16 bases sitting between them. The CDR3 loop reads CASSLSFGRGEETQYF. DNA for the CDR3: TGTGCCAGCAGCTTGTCTTTCGGGCGGGGAGAAGAGACCCAGTACTTC.

The V call is TRBV5-6, the J call TRBJ2-1; D not certain. Germline CDR1 reads SGHDT; CDR2 reads YYEEEE. The CDR3 is 12 amino acids. The ends were cut back, 0 bases at V and 6 bases at J, with 4 bases in the middle. This CDR3 is CASSLAPNEQFF. CDR3 in DNA: TGTGCCAGCAGCTTGGCCCCCAATGAGCAGTTCTTC.

The V and J genes are TRBV6-5 and TRBJ2-7, with 7 bases lining up with TRBD1. Losses at the gene ends were 6 bases for V and 7 bases for J; bases not matched to a gene: 3. The CDR3 covers 11 residues. Germline values: CDR1 MNHEY, CDR2 SVGAGI. CDR3 in DNA: TGTGCCAGCAGAAACAGGGGTGAGCAGTACTTC. Translating gives CASRNRGEQYF.

The chain is built from TRBV6-1 and TRBJ1-2; the match to TRBD1 covers 8 bases. The CDR3 covers 14 residues. Germline CDR1 reads MNHNS; CDR2 reads SASEGT. The trim removed 7 bases at V and 4 bases at J, leaving 8 bases unmatched. The CDR3 DNA reads TGTGCCAGCATCCCCGACAGGGGTGGCTATGGCTACACCTTC. Translated: CASIPDRGGYGYTF.

This clonotype was counted a few times. V and J are TRBV3-1 and TRBJ1-6; 9 bases match TRBD1. The CDR3 has 17 residues. From germline, CDR1 is LGHDT and CDR2 YNNKEL (reference sequence). The V gene end was trimmed by 3 bases and the J gene end by 3 bases; junction bases not matched to a gene: 6. In nucleotides, the CDR3 is TGTGCCAGCAGCCACCCCCCGGACAGGGGCTATAATTCACCCCTCCACTTT. This gives the protein CASSHPPDRGYNSPLHF. Full variable domain (missing parts from reference TRBV3-1 and TRBJ1-6): DTAVSQTPKYLVTQMGNDKSIKCEQNLGHDTMYWYKQDSKKFLKIMFSYNNKELIINETVPNRFSPKSPDKAHLNLHINSLELGDSAVYFCASSHPPDRGYNSPLHFGNGTRLTVT.

This rearrangement joins TRBV5-1 to TRBJ2-7, with 7 nucleotides matching TRBD1. V trimming: 3 bases; J trimming: 4 bases; junction bases outside the gene matches: 7. CDR1 and CDR2 (germline): SGHRS, YFSETQ. This CDR3 has 14 amino acids. Here the CDR3 DNA reads TGCGCCAGCAGCTGGGGACAGCGCTTATACGAGCAGTACTTC. Amino acids: CASSWGQRLYEQYF.

The chain employs TRBV6-5 and TRBJ2-7; 7 bases align to TRBD2. The CDR3 spans 13 residues. Trimming took 0 bases from V and 11 from J; bases not matched to a gene: 7. Germline assignment: CDR1 MNHEY and CDR2 SVGAGI. The CDR3 nucleotides are TGTGCCAGCAGTTACTCTATTGCGGGGGAGAAGTACTTC. It yields the protein CASSYSIAGEKYF.

The genes are TRBV24-1 and TRBJ2-1; 7 bases line up with TRBD2. Trimming cost V 4 bases and J 6 bases; bases outside gene matches: 5. The CDR3 is 14 amino acids. Germline CDR1 reads KGHDR; CDR2 reads SFDVKD. The CDR3 protein is CATSDTRGFNEQFF. CDR3 sequence (DNA): TGTGCCACCAGTGACACGCGGGGGTTCAATGAGCAGTTCTTC.

V is TRBV20-1 and J is TRBJ2-7, with 8 bases lining up with TRBD1. V lost 5 bases, J lost 1 base, and 4 bases stayed unmatched. Germline V CDR1 and CDR2: DFQATT, SNEGSKA (reference sequence). The CDR3 runs to 13 residues. CDR3 sequence reads: CSARTGLSYEQYF. The CDR3 DNA is TGCAGTGCTCGGACAGGGCTTTCCTACGAGCAGTACTTC.

This chain links TRBV29-1 with TRBJ2-2; D is unresolved. Germline loops: CDR1 SQVTM, CDR2 ANQGSEA. CDR3 length: 12 amino acids. The V end lost 7 bases, the J end lost 4 bases, and 10 bases lay between the germline ends. CDR3 coding DNA: TGCAGCGCCGCGGACGGCACCGGGGAGCTGTTTTTT. Amino acid sequence: CSAADGTGELFF.

The chain is built from TRBV28 and TRBJ2-7; tentatively, D is TRBD1 or TRBD2 (5 bases each). Germline V lookup: CDR1 MDHEN, CDR2 SYDVKM. Trimming removed 2 bases from V and 4 bases from J, with 15 bases in between. The CDR3 totals 15 residues. The CDR3 loop reads CASSLGTALEYEQYF. In nucleotides, the CDR3 is TGTGCCAGCAGTTTAGGGACGGCCTTGGAGTACGAGCAGTACTTC.

V usage is TRBV11-2 and J usage is TRBJ2-1; TRBD2 matches at 10 bases. Germline V lookup: CDR1 SGHAT, CDR2 FQNNGV. The CDR3 covers 18 residues. After removal of 3 bases from V and 3 bases from J, the junction contained 11 bases not matched to a gene. The CDR3 nucleotides are TGTGCCAGCAGCTTTTTTAGAACGGGACTAGCGATCTACAATGAGCAGTTCTTC. Translation: CASSFFRTGLAIYNEQFF.

V and J are TRBV29-1 and TRBJ2-3; 8 bases match TRBD2. J gave up 0 bases and V 7 bases, and 6 bases lay outside the gene matches. The CDR3 extends over 14 amino acids. Germline CDR1 and CDR2: SQVTM and ANQGSEA. The DNA for the CDR3 is TGCAGCGCCTGCGGGGGGCTCAGCACAGATACGCAGTATTTT. It codes for CSACGGLSTDTQYF.

This chain connects TRBV5-1 to TRBJ2-5, with a possible D match to TRBD2 (5 bases). The DNA end lines up better with TRBJ2-7; the J call may be wrong. The CDR3 is made up of 14 amino acids. Germline CDR1 reads SGHRS; CDR2 reads YFSETQ. CDR3 bases: TGCGCCAGCAGCATAGCCGGGAATCTCGACGAGCAGTACTTC. Translating it yields CASSIAGNLDEQYF.

This rearrangement joins TRBV21-1 to TRBJ2-7; the table's D call, TRBD1, was not checked against the DNA. TRBV21-1 is a pseudogene segment. The CDR3 spans 15 residues. In DNA, the CDR3 is TGTGCCAGCAGCAAAGGTCACGGGATTTCCTACGAGCAGTACTTC. Its translation is CASSKGHGISYEQYF.

This clonotype was seen only a few times. The chain uses TRBV4-2 and TRBJ1-5; 8 bases agree with TRBD1. Germline assignment: CDR1 LGHNA and CDR2 YNFKEQ. CDR3 length: 17 residues. Trimming cost V 0 bases and J 0 bases; bases outside gene matches: 4. The CDR3 spells CASSQDLGTGSNQPQHF. The CDR3 coding sequence is TGTGCCAGCAGCCAAGATCTAGGGACAGGTAGCAATCAGCCCCAGCATTTT.

The gene calls are TRBV6-6 and TRBJ2-4; 8 bases are shared with TRBD2. The CDR3 is made up of 16 amino acids. Germline values: CDR1 MNHNY, CDR2 SVGAGI (reference sequence). The trim removed 2 bases at V and 1 base at J, leaving 4 bases unmatched. CDR3 DNA: TGTGCCAGCAGTTACCAGGCTAGCGGGGCCAAAAACATTCAGTACTTC. It is translated as CASSYQASGAKNIQYF.

The chain is built from TRBV28 and TRBJ2-5, with D tentatively TRBD2 (6 bases). The V end lost 5 bases, the J end lost 6 bases, and 13 bases lay between the germline ends. This CDR3 is 13 amino acids long. The germline CDR1 and CDR2 sequences are MDHEN and SYDVKM. CDR3 nucleotide sequence: TGTGCCAGCAGTGGAGGGTGGGGGAAGACCCAGTACTTC. Its translation is CASSGGWGKTQYF.